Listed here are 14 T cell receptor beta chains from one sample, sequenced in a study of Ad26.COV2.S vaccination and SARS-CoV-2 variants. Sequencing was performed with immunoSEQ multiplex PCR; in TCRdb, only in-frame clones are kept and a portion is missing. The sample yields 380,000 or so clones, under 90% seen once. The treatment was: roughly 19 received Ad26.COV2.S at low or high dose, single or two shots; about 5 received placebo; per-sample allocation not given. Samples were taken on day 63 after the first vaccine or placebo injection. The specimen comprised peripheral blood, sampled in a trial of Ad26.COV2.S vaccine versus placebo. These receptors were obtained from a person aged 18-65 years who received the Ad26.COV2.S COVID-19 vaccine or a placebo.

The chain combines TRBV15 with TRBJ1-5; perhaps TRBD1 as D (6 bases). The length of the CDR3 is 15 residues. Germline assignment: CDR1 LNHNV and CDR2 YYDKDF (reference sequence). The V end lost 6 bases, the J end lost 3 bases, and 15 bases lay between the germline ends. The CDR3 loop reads CATRSDRRPNQPQHF. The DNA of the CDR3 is TGTGCCACCAGATCGGACAGACGACCCAATCAGCCCCAGCATTTT.

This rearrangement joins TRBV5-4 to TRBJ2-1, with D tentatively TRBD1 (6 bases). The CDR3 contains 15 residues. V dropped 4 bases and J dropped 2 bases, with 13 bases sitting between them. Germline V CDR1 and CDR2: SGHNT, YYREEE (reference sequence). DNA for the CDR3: TGTGCCAGCAGCCCCAGGGACACCGCCTACAATGAGCAGTTCTTC. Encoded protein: CASSPRDTAYNEQFF.

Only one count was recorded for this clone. CDR3 DNA: TGTGCCAGCACCTTAGCGGGAGACCCCTACGAGCAGTACTTC. This codes for CASTLAGDPYEQYF. This chain links TRBV5-6 with TRBJ2-7; 9 nucleotides match TRBD2. The germline V gene has CDR1 SGHDT and CDR2 YYEEEE. The length of the CDR3 is 14 residues. V dropped 6 bases and J dropped 2; count of bases not matched to a gene: 6.

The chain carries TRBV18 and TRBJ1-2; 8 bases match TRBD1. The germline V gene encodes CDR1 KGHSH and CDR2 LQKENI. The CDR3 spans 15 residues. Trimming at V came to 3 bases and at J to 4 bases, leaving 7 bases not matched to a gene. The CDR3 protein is CASSPTGDEFYGYTF. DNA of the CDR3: TGTGCCAGCTCACCGACAGGGGACGAATTCTATGGCTACACCTTC.

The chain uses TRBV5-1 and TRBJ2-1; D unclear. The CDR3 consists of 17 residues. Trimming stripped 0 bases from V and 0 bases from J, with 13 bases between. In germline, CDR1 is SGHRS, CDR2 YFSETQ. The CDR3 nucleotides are TGCGCCAGCAGCTTGGGCTTAGGCACCAGCTCCTACAATGAGCAGTTCTTC. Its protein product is CASSLGLGTSSYNEQFF.

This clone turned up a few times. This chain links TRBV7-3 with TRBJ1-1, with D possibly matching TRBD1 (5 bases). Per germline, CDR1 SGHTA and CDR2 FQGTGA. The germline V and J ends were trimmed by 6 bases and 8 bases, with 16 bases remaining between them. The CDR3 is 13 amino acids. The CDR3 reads CASSPAGPSEAFF. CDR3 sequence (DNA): TGTGCCAGCAGTCCTGCGGGGCCGTCGGAAGCTTTCTTT.

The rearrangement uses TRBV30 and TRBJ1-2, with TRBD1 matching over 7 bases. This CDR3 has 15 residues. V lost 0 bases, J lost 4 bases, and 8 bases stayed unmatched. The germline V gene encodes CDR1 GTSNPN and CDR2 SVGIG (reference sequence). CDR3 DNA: TGTGCCTGGAGTGTAATTGGCAGGGGGGTCTATGGCTACACCTTC. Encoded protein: CAWSVIGRGVYGYTF.

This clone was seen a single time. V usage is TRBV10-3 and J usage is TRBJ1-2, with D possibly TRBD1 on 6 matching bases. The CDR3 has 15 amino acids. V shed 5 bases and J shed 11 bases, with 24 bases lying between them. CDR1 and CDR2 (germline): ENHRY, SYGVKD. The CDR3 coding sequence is TGTGCCATCAGTTCCGAGACTACAGGGCTCGGTGAATACACCTTC. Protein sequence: CAISSETTGLGEYTF.

CDR3 amino acids: CASSLRRVPGNYGYTF. DNA of the CDR3: TGTGCCAGCAGCTTACGTAGGGTCCCGGGCAACTATGGCTACACCTTC. The J gene is TRBJ1-2, the V gene TRBV7-8; D is uncertain. The CDR3 sequence is 16 residues long. V lost 2 bases to trimming and J lost 2 bases, with 15 bases between them. Germline assignment: CDR1 SGHVS and CDR2 FQNEAQ.

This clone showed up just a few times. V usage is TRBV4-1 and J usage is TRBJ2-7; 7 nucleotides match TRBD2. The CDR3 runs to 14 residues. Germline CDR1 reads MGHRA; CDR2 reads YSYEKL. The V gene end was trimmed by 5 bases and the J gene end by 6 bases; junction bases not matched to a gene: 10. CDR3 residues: CASSFLGGSGEQYF. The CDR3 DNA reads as TGCGCCAGCAGCTTCCTGGGGGGGTCGGGCGAGCAGTACTTC.

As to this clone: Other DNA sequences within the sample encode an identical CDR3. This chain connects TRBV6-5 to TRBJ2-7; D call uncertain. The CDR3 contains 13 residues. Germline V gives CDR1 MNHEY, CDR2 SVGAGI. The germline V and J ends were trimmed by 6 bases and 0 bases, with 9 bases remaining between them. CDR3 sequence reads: CASSPGSSYEQYF. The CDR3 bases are TGTGCCAGCAGCCCAGGAAGCTCCTACGAGCAGTACTTC.

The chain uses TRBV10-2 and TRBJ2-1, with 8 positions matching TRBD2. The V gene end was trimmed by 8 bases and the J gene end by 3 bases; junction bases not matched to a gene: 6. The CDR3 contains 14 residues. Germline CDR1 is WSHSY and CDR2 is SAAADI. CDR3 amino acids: CASRAGEVYNEQFF. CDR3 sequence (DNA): TGCGCCAGCCGAGCGGGAGAAGTCTACAATGAGCAGTTCTTC.

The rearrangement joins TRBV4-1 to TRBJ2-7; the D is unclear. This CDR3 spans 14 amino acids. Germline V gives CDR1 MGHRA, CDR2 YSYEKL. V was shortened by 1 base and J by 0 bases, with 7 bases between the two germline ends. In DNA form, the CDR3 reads TGCGCCAGCAGCCAAGCACGGAGCTCCTACGAGCAGTACTTC. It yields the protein CASSQARSSYEQYF.

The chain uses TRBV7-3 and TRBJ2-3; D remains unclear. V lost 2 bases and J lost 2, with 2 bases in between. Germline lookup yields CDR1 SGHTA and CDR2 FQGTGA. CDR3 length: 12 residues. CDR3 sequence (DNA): TGTGCCAGCAGCTTACCCACAGATACGCAGTATTTT. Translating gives CASSLPTDTQYF.